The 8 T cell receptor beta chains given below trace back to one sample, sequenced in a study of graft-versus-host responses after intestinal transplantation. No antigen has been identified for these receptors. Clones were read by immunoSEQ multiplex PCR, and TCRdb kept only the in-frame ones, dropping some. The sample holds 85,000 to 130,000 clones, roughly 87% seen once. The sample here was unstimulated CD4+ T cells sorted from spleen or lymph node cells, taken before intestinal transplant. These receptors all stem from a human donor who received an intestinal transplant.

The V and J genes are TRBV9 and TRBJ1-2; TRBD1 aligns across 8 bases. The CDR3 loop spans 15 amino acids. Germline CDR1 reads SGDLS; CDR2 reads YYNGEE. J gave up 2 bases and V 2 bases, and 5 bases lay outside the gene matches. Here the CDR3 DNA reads TGTGCCAGCAGCGTTCAGGGGGCGTTCAACTATGGCTACACCTTC. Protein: CASSVQGAFNYGYTF.

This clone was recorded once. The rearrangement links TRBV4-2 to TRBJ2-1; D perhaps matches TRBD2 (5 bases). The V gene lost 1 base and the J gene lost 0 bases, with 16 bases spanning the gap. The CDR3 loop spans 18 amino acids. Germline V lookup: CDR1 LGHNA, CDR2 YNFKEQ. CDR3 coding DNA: TGTGCCAGCAGCCAAGTTCGAAGGACTCCGAGCTCCTACAATGAGCAGTTCTTC. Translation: CASSQVRRTPSSYNEQFF.

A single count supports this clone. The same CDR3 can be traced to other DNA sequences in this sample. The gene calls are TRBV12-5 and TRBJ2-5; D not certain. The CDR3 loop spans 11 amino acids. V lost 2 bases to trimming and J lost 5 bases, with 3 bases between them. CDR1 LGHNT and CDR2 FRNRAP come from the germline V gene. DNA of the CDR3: TGTGCTAGTGGTTTGAGGGAGACCCAGTACTTC. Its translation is CASGLRETQYF.

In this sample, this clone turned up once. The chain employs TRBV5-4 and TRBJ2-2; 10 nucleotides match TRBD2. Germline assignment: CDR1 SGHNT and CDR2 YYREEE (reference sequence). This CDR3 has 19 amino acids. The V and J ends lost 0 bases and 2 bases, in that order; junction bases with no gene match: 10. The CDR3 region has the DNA TGTGCCAGCAGCTTGGACGGACTAGCGGTAACCTTTAACACCGGGGAGCTGTTTTTT. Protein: CASSLDGLAVTFNTGELFF.

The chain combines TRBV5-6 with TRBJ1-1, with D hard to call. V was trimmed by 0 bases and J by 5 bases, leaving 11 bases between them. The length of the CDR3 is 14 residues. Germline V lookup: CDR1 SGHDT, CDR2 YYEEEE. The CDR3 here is CASSLDGAGTEAFF. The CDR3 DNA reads TGTGCCAGCAGCTTGGACGGTGCCGGGACTGAAGCTTTCTTT.

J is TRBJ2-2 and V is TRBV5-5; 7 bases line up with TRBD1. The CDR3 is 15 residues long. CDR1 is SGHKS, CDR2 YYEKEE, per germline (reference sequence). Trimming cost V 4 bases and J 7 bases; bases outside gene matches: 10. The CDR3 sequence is CASSVQGPQDGELFF. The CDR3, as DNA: TGTGCCAGCAGCGTACAGGGGCCCCAAGACGGGGAGCTGTTTTTT.

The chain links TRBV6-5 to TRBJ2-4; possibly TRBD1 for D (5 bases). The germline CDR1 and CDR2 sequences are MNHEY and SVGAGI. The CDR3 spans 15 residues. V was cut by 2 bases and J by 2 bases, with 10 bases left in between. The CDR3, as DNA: TGTGCCAGCAGTTACCGTCAGGGTACCAAAAACATTCAGTACTTC. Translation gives CASSYRQGTKNIQYF.

The CDR3 DNA reads TGTGCCATCAGTGAGGGAGGAGATAACACTGAAGCTTTCTTT. Translation gives CAISEGGDNTEAFF. The gene calls are TRBV10-3 and TRBJ1-1; D not resolved. This CDR3 contains 14 residues. The ends were cut back, 2 bases at V and 2 bases at J, with 9 bases in the middle. Germline V gene sequence: CDR1 ENHRY, CDR2 SYGVKD.